The 8 T cell receptor beta chains in this list originate from one sample, sequenced in a study of T cell responses to AZD1222 COVID-19 vaccine. Sequencing was performed with immunoSEQ multiplex PCR; in TCRdb, only in-frame clones are kept and a portion is missing. This sample carries approximately 130,000 clones, 75% to 95% of them seen once, and the ten largest clones take 4% to 4.5%. Here the sequenced sample was peripheral blood, taken 28 days after the second dose of the MenACWY control vaccine. The receptors were gathered from an adult who received the MenACWY meningococcal vaccine as a control.

This sequence joins TRBV1 and TRBJ1-5. TRBV1 is noted as a pseudogene. The CDR3 totals 18 residues. The CDR3 nucleotides are TGCACCAGCAGCCAACCGCGGGAACAAGGGACAATCGGGCAGCCCCAGCATTTT. Protein: CTSSQPREQGTIGQPQHF.

The rearrangement links TRBV28 to TRBJ2-7; D gene ambiguous. V dropped 5 bases and J dropped 2 bases, with 16 bases sitting between them. The CDR3 spans 15 residues. Germline CDR1 and CDR2: MDHEN and SYDVKM. DNA for the CDR3: TGTGCCAGCAGTCCCTCGGACCGATTAGCCTACGAGCAGTACTTC. It is translated as CASSPSDRLAYEQYF.

V and J are TRBV19 and TRBJ2-1; the match to TRBD2 covers 10 bases. Germline values: CDR1 LNHDA, CDR2 SQIVND (reference sequence). V lost 1 base and J lost 5; bases outside the gene matches: 8. This CDR3 contains 17 residues. CDR3 sequence reads: CASSIGPSGSRDNEQFF. As DNA, the CDR3 is TGTGCCAGTAGTATAGGACCTAGCGGGAGTAGGGACAATGAGCAGTTCTTC. Full variable domain (outside the CDR3, taken from reference TRBV19 and TRBJ2-1): DGGITQSPKYLFRKEGQNVTLSCEQNLNHDAMYWYRQDPGQGLRLIYYSQIVNDFQKGDIAEGYSVSREKKESFPLTVTSAQKNPTAFYLCASSIGPSGSRDNEQFFGPGTRLTVL.

The CDR3 nucleotides are TGTGCCAGCAGCTTACAGACGAACACTGAAGCTTTCTTT. It specifies CASSLQTNTEAFF. This chain connects TRBV11-3 to TRBJ1-1; D uncertain. Trimming cost V 2 bases and J 1 base, with 5 bases left between them. This CDR3 is 13 amino acids long. Germline CDR1 SGHNT, CDR2 YENEEA. Full variable domain (missing parts from reference TRBV11-3 and TRBJ1-1): EAGVVQSPRYKIIEKKQPVAFWCNPISGHNTLYWYLQNLGQGPELLIRYENEEAVDDSQLPKDRFSAERLKGVDSTLKIQPAELGDSAVYLCASSLQTNTEAFFGQGTRLTVV.

The chain has TRBV3-1 (or the pseudogene TRBV3-2) and TRBJ2-3; D could derive from TRBD1 or TRBD2 (5 bases each). Trimming took 4 bases from V and 1 from J, leaving 15 bases between them. The germline CDR1 and CDR2 sequences are LGHDT and YNNKEL (reference sequence). This CDR3 has 16 residues. CDR3 residues: CASSPMTRGRTDTQYF. The CDR3 DNA sequence: TGTGCCAGCAGCCCCATGACGAGGGGACGCACAGATACGCAGTATTTT.

The gene calls are TRBV6-5 and TRBJ1-2; 8 bases map to TRBD1. Per germline, CDR1 MNHEY and CDR2 SVGAGI. This CDR3 is 15 amino acids long. The J segment lost 2 bases and the V segment lost 7 bases, leaving 9 bases of the junction unmatched. CDR3 loop: CASTNMWTGNYGYTF. CDR3 nucleotides: TGTGCCAGCACAAACATGTGGACAGGGAACTATGGCTACACCTTC.

This sequence joins TRBV5-1 and TRBJ2-2; TRBD1 is a possible D gene (6 bases). The V end was cut by 4 bases, the J end by 4 bases, with 17 bases between. Looked up from germline, CDR1 is SGHRS and CDR2 is YFSETQ. CDR3 length equals 16 residues. CDR3 DNA sequence: TGCGCCAGCAGCATACAGGGATCCCGAGGCACCGGGGAGCTGTTTTTT. Its protein is CASSIQGSRGTGELFF. Drawing the rest from reference TRBV5-1 and TRBJ2-2, the complete variable domain is KAGVTQTPRYLIKTRGQQVTLSCSPISGHRSVSWYQQTPGQGLQFLFEYFSETQRNKGNFPGRFSGRQFSNSRSEMNVSTLELGDSALYLCASSIQGSRGTGELFFGEGSRLTVL.

The chain couples TRBV7-2 to TRBJ2-2; D uncertain. Per germline, CDR1 SGHTA and CDR2 FQGNSA. This CDR3 comprises 14 residues. V was pared by 10 bases and J by 1 base, with 13 bases between. The CDR3 coding sequence is TGTGCCAACAAGTGGAAGGGGAACACCGGGGAGCTGTTTTTT. Amino acids: CANKWKGNTGELFF.